These 29 T cell receptor beta chains were all obtained from the same sample, sequenced in a study of T cell repertoires in cytomegalovirus infection. TCRdb re-called the reads through MiXCR, storing one row per CDR3 protein. Seen here are around 94,000 distinct CDR3 sequences, approximately 15% observed once, and the top ten hold 8%. Sequencing was done on a sample of PBMCs. Receptors originate from a human donor in good health (CMV status not recorded). Some clones in this sample may be carry-over from other donors' samples.

Comments on this clonotype: An end of the junction differs from the germline gene, which may be a read error. The chain carries TRBV5-3 and TRBJ1-5; unclear D gene. TRBV5-3 is reported as an ORF; its role is uncertain. This CDR3 comprises 15 residues. CDR3 amino acids: CASSLRTDVNTPQHF. CDR3 sequence (DNA): TGTGCCAGCAGCTTGCGGACCGACGTTAATACTCCCCAGCATTTT.

Concerning this clonotype itself: A read error may account for a junction end that differs from germline. CDR3 bases: TGTGCCACCAGCAGAGAGAGGCCGAATCCGGACAAAAACTCCATATATTTT. This translates into CATSRERPNPDKNSIYF. The V and J genes are TRBV15 and TRBJ1-3; D possibly corresponds to TRBD1 (5 bases). In germline, CDR1 is LNHNV, CDR2 YYDKDF (reference sequence). The CDR3 is 17 residues long.

The chain is built from TRBV7-2 and TRBJ2-3; D ambiguous. With 2 bases removed from V and 4 bases from J, the gap between germline ends came to 7 bases. CDR3 length equals 13 residues. Germline assignment: CDR1 SGHTA and CDR2 FQGNSA. The CDR3 DNA reads TGTGCCAGCAGCTTAAGTGGCGCAGATACGCAGTATTTT. Encoded protein: CASSLSGADTQYF.

This clonotype has just a few counts. The genes are TRBV10-3 and TRBJ1-2; D is unclear. The CDR3 sequence is 12 residues long. CDR1 and CDR2 (germline): ENHRY, SYGVKD. The ends were cut back, 0 bases at V and 9 bases at J, with 8 bases in the middle. CDR3 residues: CAISESLGSYTF. As DNA, the CDR3 is TGTGCCATCAGTGAGTCTTTAGGGAGCTACACCTTC.

This clonotype occurred many times. The rearrangement joins TRBV19 to TRBJ2-3, with TRBD1 matching over 12 bases. The J segment lost 6 bases and the V segment lost 6 bases, leaving 7 bases of the junction unmatched. CDR3 size: 15 residues. Germline V gene sequence: CDR1 LNHDA, CDR2 SQIVND (reference sequence). CDR3 coding DNA: TGTGCCAGTAGAACCGGGACAGGGGGCGCGGATACGCAGTATTTT. Translated: CASRTGTGGADTQYF.

V is TRBV27 and J is TRBJ1-1; TRBD1 agrees at 8 bases. Germline V gene lookup returns CDR1 MNHEY and CDR2 SMNVEV (reference sequence). Trimming removed 6 bases from V and 5 bases from J; junction bases left unmatched: 14. This CDR3 contains 16 residues. The CDR3 here is CASRALETGGRTEAFF. The DNA for the CDR3 is TGTGCCAGCAGGGCCTTAGAAACAGGGGGTAGAACTGAAGCTTTCTTT.

This clonotype was seen at least ten times. V gene TRBV7-2 combines with J gene TRBJ2-2; D is undetermined. CDR3 length: 15 residues. Deletions cut 2 bases from V and 1 base from J, with 8 bases between. Per the germline V gene, CDR1 is SGHTA and CDR2 is FQGNSA. This CDR3 reads CASSLLGQNTGELFF. The CDR3 DNA reads TGTGCCAGCAGCTTACTAGGGCAGAACACCGGGGAGCTGTTTTTT.

This clonotype has ten or more counts. This sequence joins TRBV7-6 and TRBJ1-3; unclear D gene. V was shortened by 5 bases and J by 7 bases, with 21 bases between the two germline ends. Germline V gives CDR1 SGHVS, CDR2 FNYEAQ. The CDR3 runs to 16 residues. The DNA of the CDR3 is TGTGCCAGCAGCCCGCAGCCTGAGGGCAGCGGTAACACCATATATTTT. It encodes CASSPQPEGSGNTIYF.

In this sample, this clonotype turned up many times. The V gene is TRBV7-2, the J gene TRBJ1-1, with 7 bases that match TRBD1. Trimming cost V 5 bases and J 0 bases; bases outside gene matches: 3. The length of the CDR3 is 14 residues. The germline CDR1 and CDR2 sequences are SGHTA and FQGNSA. The CDR3 DNA reads TGTGCCAGCAGCCCCGGGACAGTGAACACTGAAGCTTTCTTT. It encodes CASSPGTVNTEAFF.

The rearrangement links TRBV7-2 to TRBJ1-4, with 7 bases lining up with TRBD1. The CDR3 is 14 residues long. From germline, CDR1 is SGHTA and CDR2 FQGNSA. With 5 bases clipped from V and 7 bases from J, the junction kept 7 bases outside the gene matches. CDR3 residues: CASSPQGSIEKLFF. In nucleotides, the CDR3 is TGTGCCAGCAGCCCACAGGGGTCTATTGAAAAACTGTTTTTT.

This clonotype showed up just a few times. The chain joins TRBV10-3 to TRBJ2-3; 9 bases line up with TRBD1. There are 15 residues in the CDR3. V shed 5 bases, J shed 4 bases, and the junction held 7 bases outside the gene matches. The V gene's germline CDR1 is ENHRY and CDR2 SYGVKD. The DNA for the CDR3 is TGTGCCATCAGTTCGGGACAGGGAAAGGCAGATACGCAGTATTTT. Protein product: CAISSGQGKADTQYF.

This clonotype came up many times. The chain joins TRBV7-2 to TRBJ1-1, with D unresolved. The V gene lost 0 bases and the J gene lost 4 bases, with 15 bases spanning the gap. This CDR3 spans 16 amino acids. CDR1 and CDR2 (germline): SGHTA, FQGNSA. For the CDR3, the DNA is TGTGCCAGCAGCTTAGCGTTGGGGAGCTTAGGCACTGAAGCTTTCTTT. Translation gives CASSLALGSLGTEAFF.

This clonotype was recorded many times. This sequence joins TRBV7-2 and TRBJ1-1; no firm D call. The V and J ends lost 3 bases and 5 bases respectively, with 19 bases between them. The CDR3 covers 16 residues. Germline CDR1 reads SGHTA; CDR2 reads FQGNSA. CDR3 nucleotides: TGTGCCAGCAGCTTGGGAGGGAAAGCGGTAAGAACTGAAGCTTTCTTT. As protein: CASSLGGKAVRTEAFF.

The chain joins TRBV10-2 to TRBJ2-1; 9 positions match TRBD2. CDR3 length: 16 residues. Germline loops: CDR1 WSHSY, CDR2 SAAADI. Unmatched junction bases numbered 12, after V lost 2 bases and J lost 10 bases. The CDR3 nucleotides read TGCGCCAGCAGTGAGCCCCCGGCGGGGGGGCGATTAGAGCAGTTCTTC. Protein: CASSEPPAGGRLEQFF.

V usage is TRBV28 and J usage is TRBJ1-5; a weak D match, TRBD1 (5 bases). The germline gives CDR1 MDHEN, CDR2 SYDVKM. CDR3 length equals 15 residues. The ends were cut back, 4 bases at V and 3 bases at J, with 13 bases in the middle. DNA for the CDR3: TGTGCCAGCAGTTATCGAGGGACGGACAATCAGCCCCAGCATTTT. Translated: CASSYRGTDNQPQHF.

This clonotype was seen more than once but under ten times. This rearrangement joins TRBV4-1 to TRBJ2-1; D gene uncertain. Germline V CDR1 and CDR2: MGHRA, YSYEKL. The germline V and J ends were trimmed by 5 bases and 7 bases, with 21 bases remaining between them. The CDR3 loop spans 16 amino acids. The CDR3 nucleotides are TGCGCCAGCAGCTCCCTAACTGGGCCGGCGGATAATGAGCAGTTCTTC. Translation: CASSSLTGPADNEQFF.

This clonotype was counted between two and nine times. V and J are TRBV7-2 and TRBJ1-5; D gene ambiguous. Trimming cost V 5 bases and J 10 bases, with 21 bases left between them. Germline CDR1 is SGHTA and CDR2 is FQGNSA. The CDR3 runs 15 residues. DNA for the CDR3: TGTGCCAGCAGCCGAAACTCCGGGCTCCCGGGACCCCAGCATTTT. The encoded protein is CASSRNSGLPGPQHF.

The rearrangement joins TRBV5-1 to TRBJ2-1; 9 bases are a match to TRBD2. The CDR3 sequence is 14 residues long. CDR1 is SGHRS, CDR2 YFSETQ, per germline. After removal of 0 bases from V and 7 bases from J, the junction contained 2 bases not matched to a gene. The CDR3 is CASSLVLAGNEQFF. As DNA, the CDR3 is TGCGCCAGCAGCTTGGTCCTAGCGGGGAATGAGCAGTTCTTC.

This clonotype has ten or more counts. The V call is TRBV20-1, the J call TRBJ2-3, with 7 bases aligning to TRBD2. The ends lost 5 bases at V and 0 bases at J; junction bases unmatched: 14. This CDR3 is built from 17 residues. The V gene's germline CDR1 is DFQATT and CDR2 SNEGSKA (reference sequence). This CDR3 is CSASSAAGGGSTDTQYF. The CDR3 DNA reads as TGCAGTGCTTCGTCCGCGGCGGGCGGGGGTAGCACAGATACGCAGTATTTT.

This clonotype was observed a few times. The rearrangement links TRBV27 to TRBJ1-2, with 9 bases identical to TRBD1. V gave up 5 bases and J gave up 6 bases; unmatched junction bases: 13. Germline lookup yields CDR1 MNHEY and CDR2 SMNVEV (reference sequence). The CDR3 has 16 residues. The CDR3 region has the DNA TGTGCCAGCAGTCCGTACCCGCTGGACAGGGGAGATGGCTACACCTTC. Translation: CASSPYPLDRGDGYTF.

There are many counts of this clonotype. This chain uses TRBV7-9 with TRBJ1-2, with 9 nucleotides matching TRBD1. Germline trimming cut 1 base from V and 7 bases from J; bases unmatched to any gene: 7. The germline CDR1 and CDR2 sequences are SEHNR and FQNEAQ (reference sequence). The CDR3 covers 15 residues. CDR3 nucleotides: TGTGCCAGCAGCTTAGAGCGACAGGGGGGCGTTGGCTACACCTTC. This gives the protein CASSLERQGGVGYTF. The variable domain in full, completed from reference TRBV7-9 and TRBJ1-2, reads DTGVSQNPRHKITKRGQNVTFRCDPISEHNRLYWYRQTLGQGPEFLTYFQNEAQLEKSRLLSDRFSAERPKGSFSTLEIQRTEQGDSAMYLCASSLERQGGVGYTFGSGTRLTVV.

This clonotype was seen a few times. V usage is TRBV2 and J usage is TRBJ1-6; 8 bases fit TRBD1. The CDR3 loop spans 15 amino acids. The germline V gene encodes CDR1 SNHLY and CDR2 FYNNEI. V trimming: 8 bases; J trimming: 10 bases; junction bases outside the gene matches: 13. The CDR3, as DNA: TGTGCCAGCCTGGTCGACAGGGGTGTAAGGTCACCCCTCCACTTT. It codes for CASLVDRGVRSPLHF. The full variable domain, its missing parts supplied by reference TRBV2 and TRBJ1-6, is EPEVTQTPSHQVTQMGQEVILRCVPISNHLYFYWYRQILGQKVEFLVSFYNNEISEKSEIFDDQFSVERPDGSNFTLKIRSTKLEDSAMYFCASLVDRGVRSPLHFGNGTRLTVT.

The chain uses TRBV6-2 or TRBV6-3 and TRBJ1-5; D perhaps matches TRBD1 (6 bases). Trimming removed 6 bases from V and 6 bases from J, with 15 bases in between. Germline CDR1 is MNHEY and CDR2 is SVGEGT. The CDR3 covers 14 residues. The DNA for the CDR3 is TGTGCCAGCAGCAGAGAGGGGGGAGGTCAGCCCCAGCATTTT. Its protein product is CASSREGGGQPQHF.

The chain couples TRBV7-6 to TRBJ1-5; 9 positions match TRBD1. Germline assignment: CDR1 SGHVS and CDR2 FNYEAQ. V gave up 5 bases and J gave up 3 bases; unmatched junction bases: 5. CDR3 length: 15 residues. This CDR3 is CASSPGTGINQPQHF. CDR3 DNA sequence: TGTGCCAGCAGCCCCGGGACAGGGATCAATCAGCCCCAGCATTTT.

This clonotype was observed at least ten times. The chain is built from TRBV19 and TRBJ1-2, with D possibly being TRBD1 (5 bases). CDR3 length: 14 amino acids. V gave up 0 bases and J gave up 8 bases, with 13 bases separating them. Germline V gene data show CDR1 as LNHDA and CDR2 as SQIVND (reference sequence). The CDR3 loop reads CASSIEGAGRGYTF. CDR3 bases: TGTGCCAGTAGTATAGAAGGGGCAGGGCGAGGCTACACCTTC.

The sample holds a few counts of this clonotype. The J gene is TRBJ1-1, the V gene TRBV2; no definite D call. This CDR3 spans 13 amino acids. Per the germline V gene, CDR1 is SNHLY and CDR2 is FYNNEI. V lost 5 bases to trimming and J lost 1 base, with 8 bases between them. The CDR3 sequence: CASSSERNTEAFF. In DNA, the CDR3 is TGTGCCAGCAGTTCAGAGCGGAACACTGAAGCTTTCTTT.

The rearrangement uses TRBV7-7 and TRBJ2-3; TRBD1 agrees at 9 bases. CDR3 length: 15 residues. CDR1 and CDR2 (germline): SSHAT, FNYEAQ (reference sequence). This chain's CDR3 is CTSSKDRGGTDTQYF. In nucleotides, the CDR3 is TGTACTAGCAGCAAAGACAGGGGGGGCACAGATACGCAGTATTTT.

The V gene is TRBV5-1, the J gene TRBJ1-1; the D gene is possibly TRBD1 (5 bases). The CDR3 sequence is 12 residues long. Trimming shortened V by 1 base and J by 11 bases, and 12 bases separated the two germline ends. Germline lookup yields CDR1 SGHRS and CDR2 YFSETQ. CDR3 sequence (DNA): TGCGCCAGCAGCTTGATAGGGGACGGGGCTTTCTTT. It translates to CASSLIGDGAFF. The variable domain in full, completed from reference TRBV5-1 and TRBJ1-1, reads KAGVTQTPRYLIKTRGQQVTLSCSPISGHRSVSWYQQTPGQGLQFLFEYFSETQRNKGNFPGRFSGRQFSNSRSEMNVSTLELGDSALYLCASSLIGDGAFFGQGTRLTVV.

The J gene is TRBJ2-2, the V gene TRBV4-1; no firm D call. V was trimmed by 1 base and J by 3 bases, leaving 9 bases between them. The CDR3 is 15 amino acids. The V gene's germline CDR1 is MGHRA and CDR2 YSYEKL. CDR3 residues: CASSQGRTDTGELFF. In DNA, the CDR3 is TGCGCCAGCAGCCAAGGCAGAACAGACACCGGGGAGCTGTTTTTT.